The T cell receptor (beta chain) described here comes from a study of cytomegalovirus exposure and HLA in healthy donors. Across the whole study: When 398 donors were genotyped, around 77% of them were found to fall in the Caucasian-associated ancestry cluster. Study-wide points: Roughly uniform sequencing depth across donors was assumed, possibly incorrectly. Accurate HLA-A and HLA-B prediction from TCR beta sequences was reported for most subjects. There were some V segments, including TRBV6-2 and TRBV6-3, excluded as indistinguishable.

The CDR3 consists of 14 residues. Unmatched junction bases numbered 6, after V lost 5 bases and J lost 7 bases. Germline V lookup: CDR1 SGHVS, CDR2 FQNEAQ. The PCR made use of 60 Vbeta and 13 Jbeta primers. The repertoire was sequenced with immunoSEQ multiplex PCR; TCRdb's copy has only in-frame clones and lacks some. Among 90,000 to 150,000 clones listed, 77% were seen once. Notes on this clone: No antigen is known for it.

The TCR comes from a man aged 40-55 years in good health and CMV-seropositive. This chain connects TRBV7-8 to TRBJ2-2, with 8 bases lining up with TRBD2. Sequenced: PBMCs. CDR3 coding DNA: TGTGCCAGCAGCCCTCGGGGGGGCATCGGGGAGCTGTTTTTT. Translation: CASSPRGGIGELFF.